A selection of T cell receptor beta chains follows, all from one sample in a study of blood T cells in healthy people across ages. TCRdb ran MiXCR on the 5' RACE reads and lists one entry per CDR3 protein. The data show 450,000 to 650,000 distinct CDR3 sequences, around 24% seen once. This sample also belongs to another study, concerning T cells of mothers and their children.

The specimen sequenced was blood. The receptor set was obtained from a boy aged 10-17 years in good health. Each CDR3 is given with its conserved first and last residue. A D gene is named only where the DNA matches it firmly. Not every row has a clone size; where given, it reads once, few, many or a size class.

J gene: TRBJ2-5
D gene: -
clone size: few
V gene: TRBV7-3
CDR3 DNA: TGTGCCAGCAGCTTAACGCCAGGGAGAAGGGAGACCCAGTACTTC
CDR3 protein: CASSLTPGRRETQYF

J gene: TRBJ2-7
D gene: -
clone size: -
V gene: TRBV7-6
CDR3 DNA: TGTTCCAAAAGGGGTGGGGGCTACGAGCAGTACTTC
CDR3 protein: CSKRGGGYEQYF

J gene: TRBJ2-1
D gene: TRBD2
clone size: few
V gene: TRBV4-2
CDR3 DNA: TGTGCCAGCAGCCAATCCCGGAGGGCTAGCGGGAGGGACAATGAGCAGTTCTTC
CDR3 protein: CASSQSRRASGRDNEQFF

J gene: TRBJ2-4
D gene: TRBD1
clone size: -
V gene: TRBV7-9
CDR3 DNA: TGTGCCAGCAGCTCCTGGGACAGGGGATGGGTTTCGGACATTCAGTACTTC
CDR3 protein: CASSSWDRGWVSDIQYF

J gene: TRBJ2-2
D gene: TRBD2
clone size: -
V gene: TRBV18
CDR3 DNA: TGTGCCAGCTCACCACTGAGCGGGACGCGAGCCGGGGAGCTGTTTTTT
CDR3 protein: CASSPLSGTRAGELFF

J gene: TRBJ2-3
D gene: TRBD1
clone size: -
V gene: TRBV28
CDR3 DNA: TGTGCCAGCATCCTGCGACAGGGTGCAGATACGCAGTATTTT
CDR3 protein: CASILRQGADTQYF

J gene: TRBJ2-7
D gene: -
clone size: -
V gene: TRBV27
CDR3 DNA: TGTGCCAGCAGTTTTAGCGACCGCTCCTACGAGCAGTACTTC
CDR3 protein: CASSFSDRSYEQYF

J gene: TRBJ2-1
D gene: TRBD1
clone size: few
V gene: TRBV19
CDR3 DNA: TGTGCCAGTAGTATGGGACAGGGGTTCGGCTATGAGCAGTTCTTC
CDR3 protein: CASSMGQGFGYEQFF

J gene: TRBJ2-2
D gene: TRBD1
clone size: -
V gene: TRBV9
CDR3 DNA: TGTGCCAGCAGCGTAGAGGCAGGGGGCAAGTCCGGGGAGCTGTTTTTT
CDR3 protein: CASSVEAGGKSGELFF

J gene: TRBJ1-4
D gene: -
clone size: few
V gene: TRBV7-9
CDR3 DNA: TGTGCCAGCAGCTCCGAACAGAATCCCCTCTTCGCAACTAATGAAAAACTGTTTTTT
CDR3 protein: CASSSEQNPLFATNEKLFF

J gene: TRBJ2-5
D gene: TRBD2
clone size: -
V gene: TRBV20-1
CDR3 DNA: TGCAGTGCCAAGAGCGGGAGTTACCAAGAGACCCAGTACTTC
CDR3 protein: CSAKSGSYQETQYF

J gene: TRBJ1-4
D gene: TRBD1
clone size: -
V gene: TRBV7-2
CDR3 DNA: TGTGCCAGCAGCCCCCACAGGGGTGAAAAACTGTTTTTT
CDR3 protein: CASSPHRGEKLFF

J gene: TRBJ1-2
D gene: -
clone size: -
V gene: TRBV28
CDR3 DNA: TGTGCCAGCAGTTCGCCCCCGGCGGGAACCTATGGCTACACCTTC
CDR3 protein: CASSSPPAGTYGYTF

J gene: TRBJ1-2
D gene: -
clone size: few
V gene: TRBV11-2
CDR3 DNA: TGTGCCAGCAGCTCACTCTTCTCTGGGGGCTACACCTTC
CDR3 protein: CASSSLFSGGYTF

J gene: TRBJ2-5
D gene: -
clone size: few
V gene: TRBV27
CDR3 DNA: TGTGCCAGCAGTTTAGTAACAGGTGCGGGTCAAGAGACCCAGTACTTC
CDR3 protein: CASSLVTGAGQETQYF